The 23 T cell receptor beta chains listed next were all sequenced from one sample in a study of blood T cell repertoires in COVID-19. Sequencing was performed with immunoSEQ multiplex PCR; in TCRdb, only in-frame clones are kept and a portion is missing. The sample consists of 270,000 or so clones, about nine tenths of them appearing once. What was sequenced was peripheral blood. These receptor sequences come from a woman between 35 and 50 years old who had recovered from COVID-19.

This clone has just one count. The chain employs TRBV28 and TRBJ2-7, with D perhaps matching TRBD2 (6 bases). This CDR3 has 15 residues. The germline CDR1 and CDR2 sequences are MDHEN and SYDVKM. Trimming took 7 bases from V and 0 from J, leaving 16 bases between them. This CDR3 reads CASTLGGLNSYEQYF. As DNA, the CDR3 is TGTGCCAGCACCCTCGGGGGACTTAACTCCTACGAGCAGTACTTC.

The genes are TRBV24-1 and TRBJ2-1; weak D call: TRBD2 (5 bases). Germline assignment: CDR1 KGHDR and CDR2 SFDVKD. CDR3 size: 15 residues. Trimming cost V 3 bases and J 6 bases, with 14 bases left between them. The CDR3 DNA is TGTGCCACCAGTGATCCAAGAGGTGCGGGCAATGAGCAGTTCTTC. It encodes CATSDPRGAGNEQFF.

The chain combines TRBV24-1 with TRBJ1-4; tentative D call: TRBD1 (5 bases). V lost 7 bases to trimming and J lost 8 bases, with 10 bases between them. CDR1 and CDR2 (germline): KGHDR, SFDVKD. The CDR3 covers 12 residues. CDR3 in amino acids: CATSREGEKLFF. For the CDR3, the DNA is TGTGCCACCAGCAGGGAGGGGGAAAAACTGTTTTTT.

This clone has just one count. The chain uses TRBV7-2 and TRBJ2-7, with TRBD1 identical over 7 bases. The V segment lost 4 bases and the J segment 6 bases; nucleotides outside the gene matches: 3. The CDR3 is made up of 12 amino acids. The germline V gene encodes CDR1 SGHTA and CDR2 FQGNSA. For the CDR3, the DNA is TGTGCCAGCAGCTCAGACAGGGCCGAGCAGTACTTC. This encodes CASSSDRAEQYF.

The chain links TRBV19 to TRBJ2-7; tentative D call: TRBD1 (7 bases). Germline CDR1 is LNHDA and CDR2 is SQIVND (reference sequence). The germline V and J ends were trimmed by 3 bases and 6 bases, with 18 bases remaining between them. The CDR3 runs 15 residues. The CDR3, as DNA: TGTGCCAGTAGTATTAGGCAGGGGGGAGTTCTCGAGCAGTACTTC. It translates to CASSIRQGGVLEQYF.

This chain links TRBV24-1 with TRBJ2-2; TRBD2 matches 9 bases. Trimming at V came to 5 bases and at J to 3 bases, leaving 3 bases not matched to a gene. CDR1 and CDR2 (germline): KGHDR, SFDVKD. This CDR3 region has 15 residues. CDR3 DNA sequence: TGTGCCACCAGTGGACTAGCGGAGGACACCGGGGAGCTGTTTTTT. Its translation is CATSGLAEDTGELFF.

The chain recombines TRBV15 with TRBJ1-6, with 11 bases that match TRBD1. The V segment lost 3 bases and the J segment 5 bases; nucleotides outside the gene matches: 0. This CDR3 comprises 15 residues. The germline V gene has CDR1 LNHNV and CDR2 YYDKDF (reference sequence). CDR3 residues: CATSRGQGDNSPLHF. The CDR3 DNA is TGTGCCACCAGCAGGGGACAGGGGGATAATTCACCCCTCCACTTT. The whole variable domain, remainder taken from reference TRBV15 and TRBJ1-6, is DAMVIQNPRYQVTQFGKPVTLSCSQTLNHNVMYWYQQKSSQAPKLLFHYYDKDFNNEADTPDNFQSRRPNTSFCFLDIRSPGLGDTAMYLCATSRGQGDNSPLHFGNGTRLTVT.

V and J are TRBV9 and TRBJ1-2; TRBD1 agrees at 10 bases. The CDR3 runs 14 residues. The J segment lost 8 bases and the V segment lost 4 bases, leaving 8 bases of the junction unmatched. Germline CDR1 SGDLS, CDR2 YYNGEE. The CDR3 loop reads CASSLTGTGEGYTF. Here the CDR3 DNA reads TGTGCCAGCAGCCTCACCGGGACAGGGGAGGGCTACACCTTC.

The chain has TRBV24-1 and TRBJ2-5; 11 nucleotides match TRBD2. This CDR3 is built from 16 residues. After removal of 4 bases from V and 4 bases from J, the junction contained 7 bases not matched to a gene. CDR1 is KGHDR and CDR2 is SFDVKD in the germline V gene. The CDR3 is CATSDPTSGRPETQYF. In DNA, the CDR3 is TGTGCCACCAGTGACCCTACTAGCGGGAGACCAGAGACCCAGTACTTC.

The rearrangement uses TRBV4-1 and TRBJ2-7; D uncertain. With 3 bases removed from V and 5 bases from J, the gap between germline ends came to 14 bases. Germline CDR1 reads MGHRA; CDR2 reads YSYEKL. This CDR3 has 14 amino acids. The CDR3: CASSQLLLGHEQYF. Here the CDR3 DNA reads TGCGCCAGCAGCCAGCTTCTACTCGGTCACGAGCAGTACTTC.

The chain links TRBV27 to TRBJ2-3; 8 nucleotides match TRBD1. J lost 6 bases, V lost 5 bases, and 13 bases had no gene match. This CDR3 contains 16 residues. Per germline, CDR1 MNHEY and CDR2 SMNVEV (reference sequence). CDR3 sequence reads: CASSKPGQEVSDTQYF. The CDR3 DNA reads as TGTGCCAGCAGTAAGCCGGGACAGGAAGTTTCGGATACGCAGTATTTT.

The gene calls are TRBV5-1 and TRBJ2-7; D gene uncertain. V lost 5 bases and J lost 5, with 17 bases in between. Germline-derived CDR1 and CDR2 are SGHRS and YFSETQ. The CDR3 totals 14 residues. The CDR3 bases are TGCGCCAGCAGGCTCGTTCTAGTATCCCACGAGCAGTACTTC. Protein: CASRLVLVSHEQYF.

The J gene is TRBJ1-2, the V gene TRBV19, with D possibly TRBD1 on 5 matching bases. Germline CDR1 is LNHDA and CDR2 is SQIVND (reference sequence). This CDR3 comprises 13 residues. The ends were cut back, 8 bases at V and 7 bases at J, with 17 bases in the middle. This CDR3 is CASSWAGLRGYTF. The CDR3 DNA follows: TGTGCCAGTTCCTGGGCAGGGCTACGTGGCTACACCTTC.

The chain uses TRBV2 and TRBJ2-1; the D gene is possibly TRBD1 (5 bases). Trimming pared 5 bases from V and 9 bases from J, leaving 17 bases between. This CDR3 is built from 14 residues. Per the germline V gene, CDR1 is SNHLY and CDR2 is FYNNEI. The CDR3 reads CASSPVGRVGEQFF. The CDR3 nucleotides read TGTGCCAGCAGTCCGGTCGGCAGGGTCGGTGAGCAGTTCTTC. Using reference TRBV2 and TRBJ2-1 for the parts outside the CDR3, the full variable domain is EPEVTQTPSHQVTQMGQEVILRCVPISNHLYFYWYRQILGQKVEFLVSFYNNEISEKSEIFDDQFSVERPDGSNFTLKIRSTKLEDSAMYFCASSPVGRVGEQFFGPGTRLTVL.

The chain employs TRBV5-6 and TRBJ2-3, with D maybe TRBD2 (6 bases). This CDR3 contains 17 residues. V lost 2 bases, J lost 4 bases, and 20 bases lay in between. The germline V gene has CDR1 SGHDT and CDR2 YYEEEE. The CDR3 region is CASSFTWDSKDPDTQYF. The DNA for the CDR3 is TGTGCCAGCAGCTTCACCTGGGACTCCAAGGACCCAGATACGCAGTATTTT.

The genes are TRBV28 and TRBJ2-1, with D possibly matching TRBD1 (5 bases). Germline V gene data show CDR1 as MDHEN and CDR2 as SYDVKM. CDR3 length: 14 residues. V was trimmed by 5 bases and J by 4 bases, leaving 12 bases between them. This CDR3 is CASSRKQVYNEQFF. The DNA of the CDR3 is TGTGCCAGCAGTCGAAAACAGGTTTACAATGAGCAGTTCTTC. Complete variable domain (other parts from reference TRBV28 and TRBJ2-1): DVKVTQSSRYLVKRTGEKVFLECVQDMDHENMFWYRQDPGLGLRLIYFSYDVKMKEKGDIPEGYSVSREKKERFSLILESASTNQTSMYLCASSRKQVYNEQFFGPGTRLTVL.

In this sample, this clone turned up a few times. This chain links TRBV5-5 with TRBJ2-1, with D maybe TRBD2 (5 bases). There are 14 residues in the CDR3. V lost 0 bases, J lost 5 bases, and 9 bases lay in between. The germline V gene has CDR1 SGHKS and CDR2 YYEKEE (reference sequence). Written as DNA, the CDR3 is TGTGCCAGCAGCTTGGGTGGGAGTGACAATGAGCAGTTCTTC. It encodes CASSLGGSDNEQFF. The full variable domain, its missing parts supplied by reference TRBV5-5 and TRBJ2-1, is DAGVTQSPTHLIKTRGQQVTLRCSPISGHKSVSWYQQVLGQGPQFIFQYYEKEERGRGNFPDRFSARQFPNYSSELNVNALLLGDSALYLCASSLGGSDNEQFFGPGTRLTVL.

This clone was observed a few times. The chain combines TRBV3-1 (or the pseudogene TRBV3-2) with TRBJ1-2; 10 bases align to TRBD1. Germline trimming cut 4 bases from V and 7 bases from J; bases unmatched to any gene: 9. Germline V CDR1 and CDR2: LGHDT, YNNKEL (reference sequence). The CDR3 spans 15 residues. DNA of the CDR3: TGTGCCAGCAGCCTCCGGACAGGGGGAGGTTCTGGCTACACCTTC. Protein: CASSLRTGGGSGYTF.

V usage is TRBV21-1 and J usage is TRBJ2-7; no DNA check was done on the table's D call, TRBD1. TRBV21-1 is an annotated pseudogene. CDR3 length: 16 residues. For the CDR3, the DNA is TGTGCCAGCAGCAAAGCGGGCCGGGACAGGCTCTACGAGCAGTACTTC. It specifies CASSKAGRDRLYEQYF.

V gene TRBV19 combines with J gene TRBJ2-1; 11 nucleotides line up with TRBD2. The germline gives CDR1 LNHDA, CDR2 SQIVND (reference sequence). V was pared by 0 bases and J by 12 bases, with 16 bases of the junction left unmatched. The CDR3 extends over 18 amino acids. CDR3 in amino acids: CASSIEHTLAGVGLRQFF. CDR3 sequence (DNA): TGTGCCAGTAGTATAGAACACACACTAGCGGGAGTTGGATTACGGCAGTTCTTC.

The rearrangement links TRBV10-3 to TRBJ2-3, with a possible D match to TRBD2 (7 bases). The CDR3 loop spans 14 amino acids. Germline V gene lookup returns CDR1 ENHRY and CDR2 SYGVKD. With 0 bases removed from V and 8 bases from J, the gap between germline ends came to 12 bases. The CDR3 loop reads CAISESGGDTTQYF. CDR3 bases: TGTGCCATCAGTGAGTCGGGGGGGGACACTACGCAGTATTTT.

V is TRBV20-1 and J is TRBJ2-3, with 13 bases aligning to TRBD2. The V gene's germline CDR1 is DFQATT and CDR2 SNEGSKA (reference sequence). The CDR3 extends over 18 amino acids. With V trimmed by 3 bases and J by 3 bases, 12 bases remained unmatched. The CDR3 sequence is CSASKEYGLAGVTDTQYF. DNA for the CDR3: TGCAGTGCTAGTAAAGAATACGGACTAGCGGGAGTTACAGATACGCAGTATTTT.

The rearrangement uses TRBV5-1 and TRBJ2-7; tentatively, D is TRBD2 (6 bases). The germline gives CDR1 SGHRS, CDR2 YFSETQ. The CDR3 runs 13 residues. Trimming shortened V by 2 bases and J by 4 bases, and 10 bases separated the two germline ends. The CDR3 DNA is TGCGCCAGCAGCTTCGGGACTCTGTACGAGCAGTACTTC. Protein: CASSFGTLYEQYF.